This T cell receptor beta chain was sequenced in a study of blood T cell repertoires in COVID-19. Overall study: COVID-19 samples from acute and convalescent phases originated in the United States, Italy and Spain. PBMCs, B-cell-depleted T cells, or T cells were the source of the cDNA or gDNA that made up the material.

The CDR3 length is 16 residues. CDR1 and CDR2 from the germline V gene are SEHNR and FQNEAQ (reference sequence). Trimming cost V 5 bases and J 5 bases; bases outside gene matches: 9. How the authors handled the data: Estimated nucleated cell counts came from reference gene primer amplification. Using immunoSEQ multiplex PCR, the repertoire was profiled, and TCRdb retains in-frame clones only, with some absent. V, J and clone size are taken as reported in that table, and D and trimming were inferred from the DNA itself. The sample contains some 400,000 clones, about 90% of which appear only once. This sequence was found in a woman aged 55-70 years with COVID-19, enrolled during active disease. This chain joins TRBV7-9 and TRBJ1-1, with 12 bases matching TRBD1. Sequenced material: peripheral blood. The DNA of the CDR3 is TGTGCCAGCAGCCTGGGACAGGGGGCGCGGGAGACTGAAGCTTTCTTT. It is translated as CASSLGQGARETEAFF.